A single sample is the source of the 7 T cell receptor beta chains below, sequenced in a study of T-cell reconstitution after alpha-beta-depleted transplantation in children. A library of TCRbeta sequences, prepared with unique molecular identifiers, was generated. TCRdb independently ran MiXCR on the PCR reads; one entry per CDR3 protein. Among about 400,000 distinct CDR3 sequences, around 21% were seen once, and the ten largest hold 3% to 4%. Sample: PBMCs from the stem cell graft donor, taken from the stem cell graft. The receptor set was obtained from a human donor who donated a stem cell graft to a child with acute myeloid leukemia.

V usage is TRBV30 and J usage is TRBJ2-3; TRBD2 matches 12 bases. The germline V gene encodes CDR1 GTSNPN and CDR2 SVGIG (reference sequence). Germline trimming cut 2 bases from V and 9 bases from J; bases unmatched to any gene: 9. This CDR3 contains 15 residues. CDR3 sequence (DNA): TGTGCCTGGAGTCGACTAGCGGGAGATTATAGGACGCAGTATTTT. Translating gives CAWSRLAGDYRTQYF.

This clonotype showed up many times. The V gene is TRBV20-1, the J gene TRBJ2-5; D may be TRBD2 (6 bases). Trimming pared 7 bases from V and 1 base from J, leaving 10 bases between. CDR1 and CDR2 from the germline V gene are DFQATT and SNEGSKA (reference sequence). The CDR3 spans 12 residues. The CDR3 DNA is TGCAGTGTTAGCGGTCTCCAAGAGACCCAGTACTTC. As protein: CSVSGLQETQYF.

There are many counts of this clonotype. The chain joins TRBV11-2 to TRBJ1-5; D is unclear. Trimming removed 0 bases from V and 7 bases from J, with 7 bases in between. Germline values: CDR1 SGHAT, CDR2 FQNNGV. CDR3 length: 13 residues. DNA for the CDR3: TGTGCCAGCAGCTTAGATATAATGCAGCCCCAGCATTTT. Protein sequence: CASSLDIMQPQHF.

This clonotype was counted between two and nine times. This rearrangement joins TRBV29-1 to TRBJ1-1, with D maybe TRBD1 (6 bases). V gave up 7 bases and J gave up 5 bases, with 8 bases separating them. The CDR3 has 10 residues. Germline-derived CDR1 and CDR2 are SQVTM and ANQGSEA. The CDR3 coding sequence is TGCAGCGCAGGGACAACTGAAGCTTTCTTT. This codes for CSAGTTEAFF.

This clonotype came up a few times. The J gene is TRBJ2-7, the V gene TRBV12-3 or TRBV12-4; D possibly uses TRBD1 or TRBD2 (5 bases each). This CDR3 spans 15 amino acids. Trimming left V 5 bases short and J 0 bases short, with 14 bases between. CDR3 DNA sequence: TGTGCCAGCAGTCCCTCCGGGACGGCCTCCTACGAGCAGTACTTC. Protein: CASSPSGTASYEQYF.

In nucleotides, the CDR3 is TGTGCCAGCTGCCAGACAGGTGGGGTGGATACGCAGTATTTT. Translation gives CASCQTGGVDTQYF. V is TRBV28 and J is TRBJ2-3, with a tentative D call TRBD1 (6 bases). This CDR3 contains 14 residues. V was cut by 8 bases and J by 6 bases, with 18 bases left in between. Germline CDR1 MDHEN, CDR2 SYDVKM.

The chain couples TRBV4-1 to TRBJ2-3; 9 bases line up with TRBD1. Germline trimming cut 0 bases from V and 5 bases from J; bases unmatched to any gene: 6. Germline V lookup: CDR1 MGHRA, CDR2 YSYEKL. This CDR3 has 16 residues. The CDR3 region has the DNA TGCGCCAGCAGCCAAGATCGGGGACAGGGAGTAGATACGCAGTATTTT. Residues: CASSQDRGQGVDTQYF.